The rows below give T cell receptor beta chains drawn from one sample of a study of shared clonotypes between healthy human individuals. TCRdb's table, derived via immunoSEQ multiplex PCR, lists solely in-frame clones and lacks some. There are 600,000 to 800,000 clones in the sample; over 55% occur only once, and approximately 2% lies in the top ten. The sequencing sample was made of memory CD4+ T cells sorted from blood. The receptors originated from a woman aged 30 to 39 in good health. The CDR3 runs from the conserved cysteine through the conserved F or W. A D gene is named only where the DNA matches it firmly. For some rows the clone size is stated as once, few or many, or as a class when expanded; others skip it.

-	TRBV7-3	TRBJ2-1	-	CASSYSGPHNEQFF	TGTGCCAGCAGCTATAGCGGACCCCACAATGAGCAGTTCTTC
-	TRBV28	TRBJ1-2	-	CASVSPGSYGYTF	TGTGCCAGCGTATCTCCGGGAAGCTATGGCTACACCTTC
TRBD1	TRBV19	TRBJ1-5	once	CASSSTGGNQPQHF	TGTGCCAGTTCATCGACAGGGGGCAATCAGCCCCAGCATTTT
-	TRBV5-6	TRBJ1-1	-	CASSFPGATEAFF	TGTGCCAGCAGCTTCCCAGGGGCTACTGAAGCTTTCTTT
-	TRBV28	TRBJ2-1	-	CASSHHSAASYNEQFF	TGTGCCAGCAGCCACCACTCCGCGGCCTCCTACAATGAGCAGTTCTTC
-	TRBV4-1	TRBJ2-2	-	CASSQDGGFTGELFF	TGCGCCAGCAGCCAAGATGGGGGGTTCACCGGGGAGCTGTTTTTT
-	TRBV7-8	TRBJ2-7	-	CASRLRGLLYEQYF	TGTGCCAGCAGGCTGAGGGGGTTGTTATACGAGCAGTACTTC
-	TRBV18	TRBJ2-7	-	CASRDSGEQYF	TGTGCCAGCCGGGACTCCGGGGAGCAGTACTTC
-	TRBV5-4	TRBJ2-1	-	CASSLDRASSYNEQFF	TGTGCCAGCAGCTTGGATAGGGCGAGCTCCTACAATGAGCAGTTCTTC
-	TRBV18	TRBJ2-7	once	CASSPPSDYEQYF	TGTGCCAGCTCACCACCGAGTGACTACGAGCAGTACTTC
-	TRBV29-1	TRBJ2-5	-	CSVVNRRGQETQYF	TGCAGCGTTGTCAACCGTCGGGGCCAGGAGACCCAGTACTTC
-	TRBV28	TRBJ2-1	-	CASAGGQGRNEQFF	TGTGCCAGCGCCGGGGGGCAGGGGCGCAATGAGCAGTTCTTC
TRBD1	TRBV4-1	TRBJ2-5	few	CASSQGWDRGDQETQYF	TGCGCCAGCAGCCAAGGATGGGACAGGGGGGATCAAGAGACCCAGTACTTC
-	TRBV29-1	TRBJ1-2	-	CSVELAGPYGYTF	TGCAGCGTTGAATTAGCAGGGCCGTATGGCTACACCTTC
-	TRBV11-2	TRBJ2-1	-	CASSLYGLYNEQFF	TGTGCCAGCAGCTTATACGGGCTCTACAATGAGCAGTTCTTC
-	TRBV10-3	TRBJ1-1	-	CAIRGGGENTEAFF	TGTGCCATCAGGGGCGGGGGAGAGAACACTGAAGCTTTCTTT
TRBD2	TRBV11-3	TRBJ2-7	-	CASSFLAGAYEQYF	TGTGCCAGCAGCTTCCTAGCGGGAGCCTACGAGCAGTACTTC
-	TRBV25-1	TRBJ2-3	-	CASTPVVWNNNTDTQYF	TGTGCCAGCACCCCGGTGGTGTGGAATAATAACACAGATACGCAGTATTTT
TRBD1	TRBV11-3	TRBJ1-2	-	CASSWGQGTSYGYTF	TGTGCCAGCAGCTGGGGACAGGGGACGTCCTATGGCTACACCTTC
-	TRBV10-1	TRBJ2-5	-	CASSAGLGFAQYF	TGCGCCAGCAGTGCAGGGCTGGGGTTCGCCCAGTACTTC